This is a list of T cell receptor beta chains from one sample in a study of blood T cell repertoires in COVID-19. This table comes from immunoSEQ multiplex PCR, and its TCRdb copy is limited to in-frame clones, with some not included. The sample holds roughly 200,000 clones; 75% to 85% are singletons and the top ten take 1.5%. The source material was peripheral blood. These receptors came from a human donor in a cohort sampled during active COVID-19. CDR3s include the opening cysteine and the closing phenylalanine or tryptophan. The order of the fields is D gene, V gene, J gene, clone size, CDR3 protein, CDR3 DNA. A D gene is named only where the DNA matches it firmly. Size tells how often a clone was seen (once, few, many) or the class of an expanded clone, and some rows leave it out.

TRBD1	TRBV6-2/TRBV6-3	TRBJ1-6	NA	CASSRLSTGDYNSPLHF	TGTGCCAGCAGTCGCCTATCGACAGGGGACTATAATTCACCCCTCCACTTT
TRBD2	TRBV4-1	TRBJ2-3	NA	CASSQGPTSGYTDTQYF	TGCGCCAGCAGCCAAGGTCCCACTAGCGGTTACACAGATACGCAGTATTTT
NA	TRBV5-4	TRBJ1-3	few	CASSLAGGGNTIYF	TGTGCCAGCAGCTTGGCGGGAGGTGGAAACACCATATATTTT
NA	TRBV5-6	TRBJ2-5	NA	CASSQQGPLMAQYF	TGTGCCAGCAGTCAACAGGGCCCCTTGATGGCCCAGTACTTC
TRBD1	TRBV3-1/TRBV3-2	TRBJ1-2	NA	CASSHRQGSYGYTF	TGTGCCAGCAGCCACAGACAGGGGAGCTATGGCTACACCTTC
TRBD2	TRBV7-8	TRBJ2-3	few	CASSLGTSGRGPDTQYF	TGTGCCAGCAGCTTAGGGACTAGCGGGAGGGGACCAGATACGCAGTATTTT
NA	TRBV11-1	TRBJ1-2	NA	CASSLDSTGSYGYTF	TGTGCCAGCAGCTTAGATTCGACAGGCTCGTACGGCTACACCTTC
NA	TRBV9	TRBJ2-1	NA	CASSVDREHEQFF	TGTGCCAGCAGCGTAGACAGGGAACATGAGCAGTTCTTC
NA	TRBV7-2	TRBJ2-3	NA	CASSLGAGARVDTQYF	TGTGCCAGCAGCTTAGGGGCGGGGGCCCGGGTAGATACGCAGTATTTT
NA	TRBV18	TRBJ1-4	NA	CASSRPGPTNEKLFF	TGTGCCAGCTCACGACCGGGGCCAACTAATGAAAAACTGTTTTTT
TRBD1	TRBV9	TRBJ2-7	few	CASSPGTGSYEQYF	TGTGCCAGCAGCCCCGGGACAGGTAGCTACGAGCAGTACTTC
NA	TRBV19	TRBJ2-7	NA	CASSIALGATYEQYF	TGTGCCAGTAGTATCGCTCTAGGGGCCACCTACGAGCAGTACTTC
NA	TRBV15	TRBJ1-3	NA	CATSRDRIGNTIYF	TGTGCCACCAGCAGAGACAGGATCGGAAACACCATATATTTT
TRBD2	TRBV12-3/TRBV12-4	TRBJ2-7	NA	CASKGLAAYEQYF	TGTGCCAGCAAGGGACTAGCGGCCTACGAGCAGTACTTC
NA	TRBV5-1	TRBJ1-5	NA	CASSLERGQPQHF	TGCGCCAGCAGCTTGGAGAGAGGTCAGCCCCAGCATTTT
NA	TRBV10-3	TRBJ1-1	NA	CAIKSQATVSTEAFF	TGTGCCATCAAATCCCAGGCGACGGTGAGCACTGAAGCTTTCTTT
TRBD2	TRBV7-2	TRBJ2-7	NA	CASSTTSGGAYEQYF	TGTGCCAGCAGCACCACTAGCGGAGGGGCCTACGAGCAGTACTTC
NA	TRBV3-1/TRBV3-2	TRBJ2-7	NA	CASSQARGKDSYEQYF	TGTGCCAGCAGCCAAGCTCGCGGGAAGGACTCCTACGAGCAGTACTTC
NA	TRBV12-3/TRBV12-4	TRBJ2-7	NA	CASSSDLAYEQYF	TGTGCCAGCAGTTCGGACTTAGCCTACGAGCAGTACTTC
NA	TRBV7-8	TRBJ2-5	NA	CASSAGQHQETQYF	TGTGCCAGCAGCGCGGGACAGCATCAAGAGACCCAGTACTTC
NA	TRBV14	TRBJ2-5	NA	CASSQSSGTQYF	TGTGCCAGCAGCCAGTCGAGTGGGACCCAGTACTTC
TRBD1	TRBV9	TRBJ2-6	once	CASSPRQGFSGANVLTF	TGTGCCAGCAGCCCCCGACAGGGGTTCTCTGGGGCCAACGTCCTGACTTTC
NA	TRBV6-6	TRBJ2-5	NA	CASSYWEYQETQYF	TGTGCCAGCAGTTACTGGGAGTACCAAGAGACCCAGTACTTC
TRBD1	TRBV6-6	TRBJ2-5	NA	CASSWDRGRQETQYF	TGTGCCAGCAGTTGGGACAGGGGCAGGCAAGAGACCCAGTACTTC
TRBD1	TRBV7-2	TRBJ2-5	NA	CASSWTGREETQYF	TGTGCCAGCAGCTGGACAGGGCGGGAAGAGACCCAGTACTTC
NA	TRBV25-1	TRBJ2-7	NA	CASSESVGSEQYF	TGTGCCAGCAGTGAATCGGTAGGGAGCGAGCAGTACTTC
NA	TRBV6-6	TRBJ1-1	NA	CASSYLEDTEAFF	TGTGCCAGCAGTTATTTGGAGGACACTGAAGCTTTCTTT
TRBD2	TRBV4-2	TRBJ2-7	NA	CASSQARGGRYEQYF	TGTGCCAGCAGCCAGGCCCGGGGAGGGCGTTACGAGCAGTACTTC